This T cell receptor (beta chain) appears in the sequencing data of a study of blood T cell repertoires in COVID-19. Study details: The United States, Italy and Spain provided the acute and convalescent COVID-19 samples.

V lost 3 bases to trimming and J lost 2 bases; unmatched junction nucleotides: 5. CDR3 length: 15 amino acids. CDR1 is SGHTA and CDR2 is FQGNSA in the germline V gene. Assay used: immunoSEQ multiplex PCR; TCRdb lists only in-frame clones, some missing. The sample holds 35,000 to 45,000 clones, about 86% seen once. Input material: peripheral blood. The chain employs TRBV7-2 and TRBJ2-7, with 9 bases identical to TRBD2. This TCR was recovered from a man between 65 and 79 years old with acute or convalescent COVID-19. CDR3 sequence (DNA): TGTGCCAGCAGCTTGCGCGGGGGGGAAACCTACGAGCAGTACTTC. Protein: CASSLRGGETYEQYF.